This T cell receptor beta chain was retrieved from a study of T cells in Graves' hyperthyroidism and ophthalmopathy. Across the whole study: Blood was drawn when the patient was first diagnosed and still untreated.

TCR beta CDR3 regions were amplified from RNA transcripts. Researchers ran a first-round RT-PCR on the TCR CDR3 using the HTBI primer set. MiXCR, run by TCRdb on the multiplex PCR reads, gives a single entry per CDR3 protein. The table records 500,000 to 750,000 distinct CDR3 sequences, 15% to 18% of them present only once. CDR3 length: 16 residues. Per the germline V gene, CDR1 is LNHDA and CDR2 is SQIVND (reference sequence). V was pared by 5 bases and J by 4 bases, with 7 bases of the junction left unmatched. This sequence originates from a woman aged 30 to 39 with Graves' hyperthyroidism. The gene calls are TRBV19 and TRBJ2-1; 11 bases fit TRBD2. Sequenced material: blood. In DNA form, the CDR3 reads TGTGCCAGTAGTCCGCTCGGGACTAGCGGTTACAATGAGCAGTTCTTC. It encodes CASSPLGTSGYNEQFF.